This TCR beta chain is from a study of radiotherapy plus CTLA-4 blockade in lung cancer. V lost 2 bases, J lost 2 bases, and 3 bases stayed unmatched. CDR1 is GTSNPN, CDR2 SVGIG, per germline (reference sequence). This CDR3 has 14 amino acids. Clones were read by immunoSEQ multiplex PCR, and TCRdb kept only the in-frame ones, dropping some. Counted here are about 45,000 clones, roughly 59% occurring once; the ten biggest clones make up about 18%. The sample here was peripheral blood, taken from a patient treated with radiotherapy plus ipilimumab. The sequence was collected from a human donor with non-small cell lung cancer who had a partial response to radiotherapy plus ipilimumab. This chain connects TRBV30 to TRBJ2-5; 9 positions agree with TRBD1. This CDR3 reads CAWSSGQGQETQYF. The CDR3 DNA follows: TGTGCCTGGAGTTCGGGACAGGGACAAGAGACCCAGTACTTC.